A selection of T cell receptor beta chains follows, all from one sample in a study of shared clonotypes between healthy human individuals. Here immunoSEQ multiplex PCR was the method, and the copy in TCRdb shows in-frame clones only, minus some. The repertoire has under 850,000 clones, 92% of them found once; the top ten carry less than 25%. What was sequenced was naive CD8+ T cells sorted from blood. Source of these receptors: a man aged 30-40 years in good health. CDR3s include the opening cysteine and the closing phenylalanine or tryptophan. D genes are given only for firm matches.

d_gene	v_gene	j_gene	CDR3nt	CDR3aa
.	TRBV7-9	TRBJ2-4	TGTGCCAGCAGCTCGCCGCACGTAGCCAAAAACATTCAGTACTTC	CASSSPHVAKNIQYF
TRBD1	TRBV9	TRBJ2-7	TGTGCCAGCAGCGCCGGACAGGACGATTCCTACGAGCAGTACTTC	CASSAGQDDSYEQYF
.	TRBV9	TRBJ2-1	TGTGCCAGCAGCGTAGAGGAGAACTACAATGAGCAGTTCTTC	CASSVEENYNEQFF
.	TRBV7-9	TRBJ2-1	TGTGCCAGCAGCTTAGAGGGAGGGGGGCATGAGCAGTTCTTC	CASSLEGGGHEQFF
.	TRBV7-9	TRBJ2-3	TGTGCCAGCAGCCCGGATTTAGATACGCAGTATTTT	CASSPDLDTQYF
.	TRBV13	TRBJ1-4	TGTGCCAGCAGCCCTGGGCCCTCGACGGGTGAAAAACTGTTTTTT	CASSPGPSTGEKLFF
TRBD2	TRBV27	TRBJ2-3	TGTGCCAGCAGTCCCACTAGCGGGACTTCGATAGTGTATTTT	CASSPTSGTSIVYF
.	TRBV7-3	TRBJ2-1	TGTGCCAGCAGCTATAGCGGAAGCTCCTACAATGAGCAGTTCTTC	CASSYSGSSYNEQFF
TRBD2	TRBV9	TRBJ2-3	TGTGCCAGCAACGCGGGGGGTAGCACAGATACGCAGTATTTT	CASNAGGSTDTQYF
TRBD1	TRBV27	TRBJ1-2	TGTGCCAGCAGTCCCGGACAGGCGCGGGGCTACACCTTC	CASSPGQARGYTF
.	TRBV10-3	TRBJ1-1	TGTGCCATCAGTGAGGACAGGAACACTGAAGCTTTCTTT	CAISEDRNTEAFF
.	TRBV27	TRBJ2-1	TGTGCCAGCAGACCTAGCACCCCTGGGGCCTACAATGAGCAGTTCTTC	CASRPSTPGAYNEQFF
TRBD1	TRBV5-1	TRBJ1-5	TGCGCCAGCAGCCCGGGACAGGGGAGCAATCAGCCCCAGCATTTT	CASSPGQGSNQPQHF
.	TRBV6-5	TRBJ2-1	TGTGCCAGCAGTTACTCGAAGGTTGGTGGGGAGCAGTTCTTC	CASSYSKVGGEQFF
.	TRBV5-6	TRBJ2-7	TGTGCCAGCAGCTCGGGGACTCTCCTCTACGAGCAGTACTTC	CASSSGTLLYEQYF
.	TRBV9	TRBJ2-7	TGTGCCAGCAGCCCTTCGTTACCAGGGATCTACGAGCAGTACTTC	CASSPSLPGIYEQYF
TRBD1	TRBV19	TRBJ2-5	TGTGCCAGTAGAAACCCGACAGGGTTGGAGACCCAGTACTTC	CASRNPTGLETQYF
.	TRBV2	TRBJ2-7	TGTGCCAGCAGCTCCGGGACTGCCGAGCAGTACTTC	CASSSGTAEQYF
TRBD1	TRBV14	TRBJ2-7	TGTGCCAGCAGCCAACCCCCGCCGGGACAGGGGGCCAACGAGCAGTACTTC	CASSQPPPGQGANEQYF
TRBD2	TRBV4-1	TRBJ2-5	TGCGCCAGCGGAGCCCCGGGACTAGCAAACACCCAGTACTTC	CASGAPGLANTQYF
.	TRBV4-1	TRBJ2-7	TGCGCCAGCAGCCATGACCCAAGACAGGCGCGCTACGAGCAGTACTTC	CASSHDPRQARYEQYF
.	TRBV5-6	TRBJ2-5	TGTGCCAGCAGCTTGGCCAGGGCAGTAGAGGAGACCCAGTACTTC	CASSLARAVEETQYF
TRBD1	TRBV5-1	TRBJ2-1	TGCGCCAGCAGCGCCGGACAGGGGGTCAATGAGCAGTTCTTC	CASSAGQGVNEQFF